What follows are 6 T cell receptor beta chains derived from one specimen sequenced in a study of T cell repertoires in cytomegalovirus infection. Using its own MiXCR run on the reads, TCRdb lists one record per CDR3 protein. The sample contains under 850,000 distinct CDR3 sequences, 35% of which appear only once. Material for sequencing was PBMCs. These receptors all stem from a human donor in good health (CMV status not recorded). Some clones in this sample may be carry-over from other donors' samples.

This clonotype has only a few counts. This chain connects TRBV7-9 to TRBJ1-1; TRBD1 matches at 11 bases. The germline V gene encodes CDR1 SEHNR and CDR2 FQNEAQ (reference sequence). The CDR3 contains 17 residues. Losses at the gene ends were 5 bases for V and 0 bases for J; bases not matched to a gene: 8. The CDR3 region has the DNA TGTGCCAGCAGCCCGCGGGGGACAGGGGGTATGAACACTGAAGCTTTCTTT. Translated, it gives CASSPRGTGGMNTEAFF.

There are many counts of this clonotype. At one end the junction does not follow the germline gene, possibly because of a read error. The V and J genes are TRBV12-3 or TRBV12-4 and TRBJ2-7; TRBD2 agrees at 8 bases. There are 13 residues in the CDR3. Written as DNA, the CDR3 is TGTGCCAGCAGCTTAGCGGGGAACTACGAGCAGTACTTC. It yields the protein CASSLAGNYEQYF.

This clonotype was seen a handful of times. The V gene is TRBV19, the J gene TRBJ1-1, with D uncertain. The V end lost 7 bases, the J end lost 12 bases, and 12 bases lay between the germline ends. The CDR3 consists of 10 residues. CDR1 is LNHDA and CDR2 is SQIVND in the germline V gene (reference sequence). CDR3 amino acids: CASKEERSFF. The CDR3 DNA reads TGTGCCAGTAAGGAAGAAAGATCTTTCTTT.

The rearrangement joins TRBV7-8 to TRBJ2-3; 8 positions match TRBD2. CDR1 is SGHVS and CDR2 is FQNEAQ in the germline V gene. V gave up 3 bases and J gave up 4 bases; unmatched junction bases: 9. This CDR3 region has 16 residues. This chain's CDR3 is CASSFSGLALADTQYF. Written as DNA, the CDR3 is TGTGCCAGCAGCTTCTCAGGACTAGCTCTTGCAGATACGCAGTATTTT.

This clonotype was seen just once. The gene calls are TRBV19 and TRBJ2-4; no firm D call. This CDR3 has 13 residues. V was pared by 1 base and J by 4 bases, with 5 bases between. Germline V lookup: CDR1 LNHDA, CDR2 SQIVND (reference sequence). In DNA form, the CDR3 reads TGTGCCAGTAGTATAGCGGAAAAAAACATTCAGTACTTC. This gives the protein CASSIAEKNIQYF.

On this clonotype itself: Being one base from a much bigger clone, this may be a read error. The V gene is TRBV7-6, the J gene TRBJ2-5; TRBD2 is a possible D gene (5 bases). This CDR3 is 16 amino acids long. CDR1 is SGHVS, CDR2 FNYEAQ, per germline. The CDR3 region has the DNA TGTGCTAGCAGCAATACAGTCTCCGGACTCCAAGAGACCCAGTACTTC. This sequence encodes CASSNTVSGLQETQYF. The whole variable domain, filled in from reference TRBV7-6 and TRBJ2-5, reads GAGVSQSPRYKVTKRGQDVALRCDPISGHVSLYWYRQALGQGPEFLTYFNYEAQQDKSGLPNDRFSAERPEGSISTLTIQRTEQRDSAMYRCASSNTVSGLQETQYFGPGTRLLVL.